The 31 T cell receptor beta chains listed next were all sequenced from one sample in a study of blood T cell repertoires in COVID-19. Generated by immunoSEQ multiplex PCR, the TCRdb table keeps only in-frame clones and is missing some. The sample has some 78,000 clones, about 92% seen once. Specimen: peripheral blood. The source of these receptors is a woman aged 45-60 years in a cohort sampled during active COVID-19.

The chain combines TRBV10-3 with TRBJ1-1, with D uncertain. V lost 6 bases and J 0 bases, leaving 8 bases between the germline ends. The CDR3 runs to 13 residues. Germline V gives CDR1 ENHRY, CDR2 SYGVKD. As DNA, the CDR3 is TGTGCCATCAGGGGCCCTTTGAACACTGAAGCTTTCTTT. As protein: CAIRGPLNTEAFF.

The genes are TRBV5-5 and TRBJ1-1, with 10 positions matching TRBD1. After removal of 3 bases from V and 7 bases from J, the junction contained 9 bases not matched to a gene. CDR1 SGHKS and CDR2 YYEKEE come from the germline V gene (reference sequence). The CDR3 has 15 residues. The CDR3 spells CASSSLTGGRDEAFF. The CDR3 region has the DNA TGTGCCAGCAGCTCCCTGACAGGGGGCCGTGATGAAGCTTTCTTT.

The J gene is TRBJ1-2, the V gene TRBV6-5; D gene uncertain. This CDR3 contains 14 residues. Per germline, CDR1 MNHEY and CDR2 SVGAGI. Trimming took off 0 bases at V and 8 bases at J, with 13 bases between the two ends. The CDR3 region is CASSYSSAMGGYTF. CDR3 nucleotides: TGTGCCAGCAGTTACTCGTCCGCTATGGGCGGCTACACCTTC.

J is TRBJ1-5 and V is TRBV5-6; no firm D call. V was pared by 2 bases and J by 7 bases, with 10 bases between. The CDR3 sequence is 13 residues long. Per the germline V gene, CDR1 is SGHDT and CDR2 is YYEEEE. The DNA of the CDR3 is TGTGCCAGCAGCTTAGCCCCCGGGCAGCCCCAGCATTTT. It yields the protein CASSLAPGQPQHF.

This chain links TRBV28 with TRBJ1-5; no definite D call. Between the trimmed V and J ends, which lost 4 bases and 1 base, there was a span of 14 bases. Germline values: CDR1 MDHEN, CDR2 SYDVKM. The CDR3 is made up of 16 amino acids. CDR3 residues: CASSSPKDLSNQPQHF. The CDR3 region has the DNA TGTGCCAGCAGTTCCCCCAAGGACTTAAGCAATCAGCCCCAGCATTTT.

The chain links TRBV3-1 (or the pseudogene TRBV3-2) to TRBJ2-1, with TRBD2 matching 10 bases. This CDR3 region has 18 residues. Germline CDR1 is LGHDT and CDR2 is YNNKEL (reference sequence). Unmatched junction bases numbered 11, after V lost 0 bases and J lost 6 bases. The CDR3, as DNA: TGTGCCAGCAGCCAAGAGGGGGGTAGCGGGAGGCTAACCAATGAGCAGTTCTTC. Its protein is CASSQEGGSGRLTNEQFF.

The rearrangement joins TRBV5-1 to TRBJ1-1; D is unclear. The CDR3 spans 16 residues. Trimming shortened V by 2 bases and J by 4 bases, and 18 bases separated the two germline ends. Per the germline V gene, CDR1 is SGHRS and CDR2 is YFSETQ. The CDR3 loop is CASSFQPGGERTEAFF. The DNA for the CDR3 is TGCGCCAGCAGCTTTCAACCGGGAGGCGAGCGCACTGAAGCTTTCTTT.

In this sample, this clone turned up once. The chain is built from TRBV28 and TRBJ2-7; 8 bases agree with TRBD2. V dropped 11 bases and J dropped 4; count of bases not matched to a gene: 16. Germline CDR1 reads MDHEN; CDR2 reads SYDVKM. The CDR3 has 15 amino acids. In DNA, the CDR3 is TGTGCCGCATCTGTCGAGGCTAGCGGGCCATACGAGCAGTACTTC. This codes for CAASVEASGPYEQYF.

J is TRBJ2-1 and V is TRBV21-1; the listed D gene, TRBD1, was not tested against the DNA. TRBV21-1 is listed as a pseudogene. The CDR3 loop spans 16 amino acids. Written as DNA, the CDR3 is TGTGCCAGCAGCAAAAGACAGACTGTCTCCTACAATGAGCAGTTCTTC. Amino acids: CASSKRQTVSYNEQFF.

V gene TRBV5-1 combines with J gene TRBJ1-3; D may be TRBD1 (5 bases). Germline values: CDR1 SGHRS, CDR2 YFSETQ. The V end lost 4 bases, the J end lost 8 bases, and 16 bases lay between the germline ends. CDR3 size: 14 residues. CDR3 DNA: TGCGCCAGCAGCGAGGGACTGACCTTGGACACCATATATTTT. It encodes CASSEGLTLDTIYF.

J is TRBJ2-3 and V is TRBV9; the match to TRBD2 covers 13 bases. V dropped 6 bases and J dropped 5; count of bases not matched to a gene: 12. The CDR3 spans 17 residues. Germline values: CDR1 SGDLS, CDR2 YYNGEE. The CDR3 DNA reads TGTGCCAGCAACCCAGCTGGACTAGCGGGAGAGGTAGATACGCAGTATTTT. Translating it yields CASNPAGLAGEVDTQYF.

The chain couples TRBV18 to TRBJ1-1, with D possibly matching TRBD1 (5 bases). The CDR3 has 15 residues. Trimming removed 1 base at V and 3 bases at J, with 12 bases between. Germline-derived CDR1 and CDR2 are KGHSH and LQKENI. The CDR3 region is CASSPRQGGDTEAFF. CDR3 DNA: TGTGCCAGCTCACCACGGCAGGGTGGGGACACTGAAGCTTTCTTT.

V usage is TRBV5-6 and J usage is TRBJ1-5, with D perhaps TRBD1 (5 bases). V was trimmed by 3 bases and J by 5 bases, leaving 9 bases between them. Per germline, CDR1 SGHDT and CDR2 YYEEEE. The CDR3 extends over 13 amino acids. The CDR3 protein is CASSSREDQPQHF. The DNA of the CDR3 is TGTGCCAGCAGCTCCAGGGAGGATCAGCCCCAGCATTTT.

The chain carries TRBV6-6 and TRBJ2-5; TRBD2 matches at 7 bases. Germline-derived CDR1 and CDR2 are MNHNY and SVGAGI (reference sequence). The CDR3 sequence is 13 residues long. The V segment lost 4 bases and the J segment 7 bases; nucleotides outside the gene matches: 6. Here the CDR3 DNA reads TGTGCCAGCAGTTTGGGAGGGAGAGGGACCCAGTACTTC. It codes for CASSLGGRGTQYF.

This clone was counted a single time. The genes are TRBV4-1 and TRBJ2-1; TRBD2 matches at 8 bases. Trimming at V came to 0 bases and at J to 4 bases, leaving 8 bases not matched to a gene. CDR3 size: 17 residues. Germline V CDR1 and CDR2: MGHRA, YSYEKL. The CDR3 DNA reads as TGCGCCAGCAGCCAAGATAGCAGCGGGAGAATATACAATGAGCAGTTCTTC. This encodes CASSQDSSGRIYNEQFF.

V and J are TRBV6-4 and TRBJ1-2, with D uncertain. The CDR3 length is 12 residues. V dropped 3 bases and J dropped 5 bases, with 7 bases sitting between them. CDR1 MRHNA and CDR2 SNTAGT come from the germline V gene. CDR3 protein: CASSESQYGYTF. The CDR3 nucleotides read TGTGCCAGCAGTGAGAGTCAATATGGCTACACCTTC.

Note on this clone: A junction boundary mismatches the germline segment, possibly from a read error. The chain has TRBV6-5 and TRBJ2-1, with 10 bases aligning to TRBD1. CDR1 and CDR2 (germline): MNHEY, SVGAGI. This CDR3 spans 13 amino acids. The CDR3 region is CASDGGDGTGVIF. The CDR3 DNA sequence: TGTGCCAGCGACGGGGGGGACGGGACAGGGGTTATCTTC.

V gene TRBV7-7 combines with J gene TRBJ2-5; D ambiguous. In germline, CDR1 is SSHAT, CDR2 FNYEAQ (reference sequence). The CDR3 length is 13 residues. The V gene lost 4 bases and the J gene lost 1 base, with 7 bases spanning the gap. The CDR3, as DNA: TGTGCCAGCAGCTCCATAGCCCAAGAGACCCAGTACTTC. Encoded protein: CASSSIAQETQYF.

V and J are TRBV7-3 and TRBJ2-1, with D possibly matching TRBD1 (7 bases). The germline CDR1 and CDR2 sequences are SGHTA and FQGTGA. The V and J ends lost 1 base and 8 bases respectively, with 12 bases between them. The CDR3 extends over 14 amino acids. The CDR3 loop is CASSLRQGGDEQFF. The DNA for the CDR3 is TGTGCCAGCAGCTTAAGGCAGGGGGGCGATGAGCAGTTCTTC. The full variable domain, rest sourced from reference TRBV7-3 and TRBJ2-1, is GAGVSQTPSNKVTEKGKYVELRCDPISGHTALYWYRQSLGQGPEFLIYFQGTGAADDSGLPNDRFFAVRPEGSVSTLKIQRTERGDSAVYLCASSLRQGGDEQFFGPGTRLTVL.

A remark on this clone: The sample has other DNA sequences that encode this CDR3 too. This sequence joins TRBV18 and TRBJ2-5; D unclear. Trimming left V 3 bases short and J 3 bases short, with 2 bases between. Germline V gene data show CDR1 as KGHSH and CDR2 as LQKENI. The CDR3 has 11 residues. This CDR3 reads CASSPEETQYF. The DNA for the CDR3 is TGTGCCAGCTCACCCGAAGAGACCCAGTACTTC. Filled out from reference TRBV18 and TRBJ2-5, the complete variable domain reads NAGVMQNPRHLVRRRGQEARLRCSPMKGHSHVYWYRQLPEEGLKFMVYLQKENIIDESGMPKERFSAEFPKEGPSILRIQQVVRGDSAAYFCASSPEETQYFGPGTRLLVL.

The V and J genes are TRBV19 and TRBJ2-7; 8 bases map to TRBD2. The CDR3 totals 13 residues. CDR1 is LNHDA and CDR2 is SQIVND in the germline V gene (reference sequence). J was trimmed by 2 bases and V by 11 bases; bases with no gene match: 8. DNA for the CDR3: TGTGCCTTCGCGGGACTAGTCCCCTACGAGCAGTACTTC. Translated: CAFAGLVPYEQYF.

This rearrangement joins TRBV3-1 (or the pseudogene TRBV3-2) to TRBJ2-7; TRBD2 might be the D (5 bases). Germline V CDR1 and CDR2: LGHDT, YNNKEL (reference sequence). The length of the CDR3 is 14 residues. V shed 4 bases and J shed 9 bases, with 19 bases lying between them. The CDR3, as DNA: TGTGCCAGCAGCCCCCGGACTCTACCAGACGGGCAGTACTTC. Protein: CASSPRTLPDGQYF.

This chain connects TRBV5-6 to TRBJ1-4; TRBD1 agrees at 7 bases. The CDR3 runs 14 residues. Unmatched junction bases numbered 5, after V lost 0 bases and J lost 9 bases. Germline CDR1 SGHDT, CDR2 YYEEEE. CDR3 DNA: TGTGCCAGCAGCTTGGGGAGGGGGCAGAAAAAACTGTTTTTT. Translation gives CASSLGRGQKKLFF.

This chain uses TRBV7-6 with TRBJ1-2, with 8 bases that match TRBD1. This CDR3 contains 14 residues. CDR1 and CDR2 from the germline V gene are SGHVS and FNYEAQ. V was pared by 5 bases and J by 7 bases, with 9 bases of the junction left unmatched. The CDR3 DNA reads as TGTGCCAGCAGCCCGGGGACAGGATCGATTGGCTACACCTTC. Its protein product is CASSPGTGSIGYTF.

This clone was seen once. This chain connects TRBV30 to TRBJ2-1, with 10 bases fitting TRBD1. The V gene end was trimmed by 7 bases and the J gene end by 1 base; junction bases not matched to a gene: 4. The CDR3 totals 14 residues. Germline assignment: CDR1 GTSNPN and CDR2 SVGIG (reference sequence). The CDR3 here is CAYRDRGSYNEQFF. DNA of the CDR3: TGTGCCTACCGGGACAGGGGTTCCTACAATGAGCAGTTCTTC.

The chain carries TRBV2 and TRBJ1-2; D may be TRBD1 (5 bases). Germline V gene data show CDR1 as SNHLY and CDR2 as FYNNEI. The CDR3 is made up of 14 amino acids. V lost 7 bases, J lost 6 bases, and 18 bases lay in between. The chain's CDR3 is CASTPDSDLDGYTF. CDR3 DNA sequence: TGTGCCAGCACTCCTGACAGCGACCTCGATGGCTACACCTTC.

The chain couples TRBV10-3 to TRBJ1-2; weak D call: TRBD1 (6 bases). Germline V gene data show CDR1 as ENHRY and CDR2 as SYGVKD. The CDR3 runs 16 residues. The ends were cut back, 3 bases at V and 7 bases at J, with 21 bases in the middle. The CDR3 DNA follows: TGTGCCATCAGTGACGGAATACAGGGTGTTGACTCTGGCTACACCTTC. This encodes CAISDGIQGVDSGYTF.

The chain combines TRBV3-1 (or the pseudogene TRBV3-2) with TRBJ2-3, with D possibly matching TRBD2 (6 bases). The CDR3 covers 11 residues. Deletions cut 1 base from V and 12 bases from J, with 8 bases between. Germline V gives CDR1 LGHDT, CDR2 YNNKEL (reference sequence). CDR3 loop: CASSQAGTQYF. In nucleotides, the CDR3 is TGTGCCAGCAGCCAAGCCGGGACTCAGTATTTT.

CDR3 in DNA: TGTGCCAGCACCCTGGGGGGACAGTACACCGGGGAGCTGTTTTTT. The encoded protein is CASTLGGQYTGELFF. The chain couples TRBV28 to TRBJ2-2; weak D call: TRBD1 (7 bases). V was pared by 7 bases and J by 3 bases, with 15 bases between. The CDR3 loop spans 15 amino acids. Germline V gene lookup returns CDR1 MDHEN and CDR2 SYDVKM.

The chain has TRBV7-2 and TRBJ2-7; 9 bases map to TRBD2. V lost 5 bases, J lost 0 bases, and 5 bases stayed unmatched. Germline V gene sequence: CDR1 SGHTA, CDR2 FQGNSA. This CDR3 spans 15 amino acids. The CDR3 bases are TGTGCCAGCAGCCAAATTAGCGGGAGCTCCTACGAGCAGTACTTC. It encodes CASSQISGSSYEQYF.

V and J are TRBV19 and TRBJ1-6; D not certain. CDR3 length: 15 amino acids. V lost 3 bases and J lost 8, with 14 bases in between. Germline V CDR1 and CDR2: LNHDA, SQIVND (reference sequence). The CDR3 DNA is TGTGCCAGTAGTATCGCGCACAGTTCCTATTCACCCCTCCACTTT. It encodes CASSIAHSSYSPLHF.